One T cell receptor (beta chain) is described in this entry. From the RT-PCR reads, TCRdb called clonotypes with MiXCR, one entry per CDR3 protein. The sample has fewer than 800,000 distinct CDR3 sequences; over 12% are singletons. The junction had 5 bases not matched to a gene; V was cut back by 5 bases and J by 2 bases. The V gene's germline CDR1 is MRHNA and CDR2 SNTAGT. The CDR3 loop spans 15 amino acids. The sample consisted of memory CD4+ T cells from blood. The TCR was taken from a female donor in good health, serving as a healthy control. The chain couples TRBV6-4 to TRBJ2-3; TRBD1 agrees at 9 bases. The CDR3 here is CASSPRDRVTDTQYF. In DNA, the CDR3 is TGTGCCAGCAGTCCCCGGGACAGGGTCACAGATACGCAGTATTTT.